Each of the 4 T cell receptor beta chains below was sequenced from the same sample in a study of T cell responses to AZD1222 COVID-19 vaccine. Sequenced by immunoSEQ multiplex PCR; TCRdb stores in-frame clones only, minus some. The sample yields about 86,000 clones, about 88% seen once. The material was peripheral blood, obtained 28 days after the second AZD1222 dose. The receptor source for this set is an adult who received the AZD1222 COVID-19 vaccine.

V is TRBV13 and J is TRBJ2-3, with D unresolved. Looked up from germline, CDR1 is PRHDT and CDR2 is FYEKMQ (reference sequence). This CDR3 comprises 15 residues. The germline V and J ends were trimmed by 3 bases and 2 bases, with 12 bases remaining between them. The CDR3 sequence is CASSFRRTFTDTQYF. In DNA, the CDR3 is TGTGCCAGCAGCTTTCGACGGACCTTCACAGATACGCAGTATTTT.

CDR3 in DNA: TGCGCCAGCAGCCAACCGAGCGGAAGCTCCTACAATGAGCAGTTCTTC. It yields the protein CASSQPSGSSYNEQFF. This chain links TRBV4-1 with TRBJ2-1; TRBD2 is a possible D gene (5 bases). The CDR3 consists of 16 residues. Per germline, CDR1 MGHRA and CDR2 YSYEKL. V was pared by 2 bases and J by 0 bases, with 11 bases between.

The CDR3 bases are TGCAGCGTTTCAAAGCCCCCTAATGAAAAACTGTTTTTT. This sequence encodes CSVSKPPNEKLFF. The V call is TRBV29-1, the J call TRBJ1-4; D is ambiguous. Per the germline V gene, CDR1 is SQVTM and CDR2 is ANQGSEA. Trimming left V 5 bases short and J 3 bases short, with 10 bases between. This CDR3 has 13 residues.

The chain is built from TRBV27 and TRBJ1-3; D is undetermined. Between the trimmed V and J ends, which lost 7 bases and 0 bases, there was a span of 10 bases. CDR3 length equals 14 residues. CDR1 and CDR2 from the germline V gene are MNHEY and SMNVEV (reference sequence). The CDR3 sequence is CASTGLSSGNTIYF. As DNA, the CDR3 is TGTGCCAGCACTGGACTGAGCTCTGGAAACACCATATATTTT.